This TCR beta chain was documented in a study of metastatic and nonmetastatic thyroid tumors. On the study more broadly: Repertoire comparison spanned blood and tumor or nodule tissue of malignant and benign thyroid patients.

CDR1 is DFQATT and CDR2 is SNEGSKA in the germline V gene (reference sequence). This CDR3 has 14 residues. The V end lost 5 bases, the J end lost 1 base, and 15 bases lay between the germline ends. A note on this clone: Its antigen is undetermined.

Overall study results and limits: TCR beta diversity was reportedly significantly higher in malignant thyroid tumors than benign nodules, in blood and tumor.

The authors' processing: Construction of a distant-metastasis classifier for papillary thyroid cancer relied on CDR3 differences across clinicopathological groups. TCRdb re-called the PCR reads through MiXCR. TCRdb, not the original authors, processed these V and J calls. The sample records about 38,000 clones, less than 50% being singletons. No treatment of any kind had been given to any patient before thyroid surgery. Material: tumor tissue. V is TRBV20-1 and J is TRBJ2-7; D not certain. The TCR originated in a male donor with papillary thyroid cancer or a benign thyroid nodule (not recorded which). Some clones in this sample may be carry-over from other donors' samples. The CDR3 here is CSADSWTGSYEQYF. The DNA of the CDR3 is TGCAGTGCTGATTCCTGGACGGGTTCCTACGAGCAGTACTTC.